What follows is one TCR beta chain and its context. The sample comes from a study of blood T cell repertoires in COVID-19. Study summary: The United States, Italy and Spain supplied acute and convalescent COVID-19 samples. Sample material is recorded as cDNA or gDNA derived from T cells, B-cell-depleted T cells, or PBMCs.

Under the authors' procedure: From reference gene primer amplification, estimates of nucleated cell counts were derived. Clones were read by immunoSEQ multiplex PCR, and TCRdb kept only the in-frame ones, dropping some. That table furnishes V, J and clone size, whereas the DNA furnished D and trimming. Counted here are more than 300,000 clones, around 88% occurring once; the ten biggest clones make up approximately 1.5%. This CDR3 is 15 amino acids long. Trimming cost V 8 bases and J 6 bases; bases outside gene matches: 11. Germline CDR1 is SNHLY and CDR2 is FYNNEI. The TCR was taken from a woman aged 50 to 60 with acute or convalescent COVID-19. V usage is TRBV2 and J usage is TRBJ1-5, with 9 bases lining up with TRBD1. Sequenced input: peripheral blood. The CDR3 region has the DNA TGTGCCAGCGGGGGGGGGACAGGGAGGCGTCAGCCCCAGCATTTT. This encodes CASGGGTGRRQPQHF.